These 17 T cell receptor beta chains came from one sample sequenced in a study of CD8+ T cells in alopecia areata. Sampling of alopecia areata patients yielded lesional scalp punch biopsies as well as peripheral blood. As the sequencing template, cDNA was produced by extracting RNA and reverse transcribing it. Measured with immunoSEQ multiplex PCR; TCRdb has only the in-frame clones, and not every one. The sample shows 5,700 or so clones, just over 60% of them seen only once. The material was skin, obtained at week 0. The receptors stem from a human donor with alopecia areata.

This clone was detected only a few times. The V gene is TRBV5-1, the J gene TRBJ2-1; 11 nucleotides agree with TRBD2. V shed 0 bases and J 10 bases; nucleotides not matched to a gene: 6. The CDR3 runs 15 residues. Germline V gives CDR1 SGHRS, CDR2 YFSETQ. CDR3: CASSLGLAGPGEQFF. The CDR3 DNA follows: TGCGCCAGCAGCTTGGGACTAGCGGGGCCGGGGGAGCAGTTCTTC.

The CDR3 protein is CASSPPGTDYEQYF. The CDR3 DNA is TGTGCCAGCAGCCCCCCGGGAACCGACTACGAGCAGTACTTC. J is TRBJ2-7 and V is TRBV7-9; the D gene is possibly TRBD2 (5 bases). V shed 5 bases and J shed 3 bases, with 14 bases lying between them. Looked up from germline, CDR1 is SEHNR and CDR2 is FQNEAQ (reference sequence). This CDR3 region has 14 residues.

The chain is built from TRBV2 and TRBJ2-7; 8 bases are a match to TRBD1. V was clipped by 0 bases and J by 11 bases; unmatched bases: 15. Germline V lookup: CDR1 SNHLY, CDR2 FYNNEI. This CDR3 is built from 16 residues. The DNA for the CDR3 is TGTGCCAGCAGTGAAGCGCTAAGGGGACAGGAACCACTTGAGTACTTC. Its translation is CASSEALRGQEPLEYF. Full variable domain (rest looked up from reference TRBV2 and TRBJ2-7): EPEVTQTPSHQVTQMGQEVILRCVPISNHLYFYWYRQILGQKVEFLVSFYNNEISEKSEIFDDQFSVERPDGSNFTLKIRSTKLEDSAMYFCASSEALRGQEPLEYFGPGTRLTVT.

Notes on this clone: A read error may account for a junction end that differs from germline. At the DNA level, this CDR3 is encoded by other sequences in the same sample as well. The chain links TRBV19 to TRBJ1-1; TRBD1 is a possible D gene (5 bases). Per germline, CDR1 LNHDA and CDR2 SQIVND (reference sequence). The CDR3 sequence is 15 residues long. The CDR3 region has the DNA TGTGCCAGTAGTATGACAGACCCTTCCAACACTGAAGCCTTCTTT. As protein: CASSMTDPSNTEAFF.

The chain combines TRBV6-1 with TRBJ2-3; D is undetermined. CDR1 MNHNS and CDR2 SASEGT come from the germline V gene. V was cut by 5 bases and J by 4 bases, with 7 bases left in between. The CDR3 covers 12 residues. The CDR3 sequence: CASSRGPDTQYF. CDR3 in DNA: TGTGCCAGCAGTCGCGGCCCAGATACGCAGTATTTT.

V and J are TRBV14 and TRBJ2-3; tentative D call: TRBD2 (5 bases). V shed 4 bases and J shed 0 bases, with 17 bases lying between them. CDR1 is SGHDN, CDR2 FVKESK, per germline. This CDR3 has 17 amino acids. CDR3 DNA: TGTGCCAGCAGCCCTCGCACCGGACTCAGGAGCACAGATACGCAGTATTTT. Its protein is CASSPRTGLRSTDTQYF.

The V gene is TRBV5-5, the J gene TRBJ1-2; D call uncertain. This CDR3 has 17 residues. Germline CDR1 reads SGHKS; CDR2 reads YYEKEE (reference sequence). V was cut by 4 bases and J by 0 bases, with 19 bases left in between. The CDR3 loop reads CASSPSVQTVANYGYTF. The CDR3 DNA sequence: TGTGCCAGCAGCCCGAGTGTTCAGACCGTCGCTAACTATGGCTACACCTTC.

The chain has TRBV14 and TRBJ1-1; D gene unclear. This CDR3 is 13 amino acids long. V shed 1 base and J shed 1 base, with 4 bases lying between them. The V gene's germline CDR1 is SGHDN and CDR2 FVKESK. The CDR3 DNA reads TGTGCCAGCAGCCAAGTGGGGAACACTGAAGCTTTCTTT. Translated: CASSQVGNTEAFF.

V and J are TRBV15 and TRBJ1-5; no definite D call. The V gene's germline CDR1 is LNHNV and CDR2 YYDKDF (reference sequence). Trimming cost V 0 bases and J 1 base, with 7 bases left between them. This CDR3 is 15 amino acids long. The chain's CDR3 is CATSRDSGSNQPQHF. CDR3 coding DNA: TGTGCCACCAGCAGAGATTCTGGCAGCAATCAGCCCCAGCATTTT.

This CDR3 is CASSQQLAATDTQYF. For the CDR3, the DNA is TGTGCCAGCAGCCAACAACTAGCGGCCACAGATACGCAGTATTTT. The chain recombines TRBV14 with TRBJ2-3, with TRBD2 identical over 8 bases. J was trimmed by 2 bases and V by 2 bases; bases with no gene match: 3. This CDR3 is built from 15 residues. The germline V gene encodes CDR1 SGHDN and CDR2 FVKESK.

The chain employs TRBV19 and TRBJ2-5, with a weak D call TRBD1 (7 bases). The CDR3 has 16 residues. Germline CDR1 is LNHDA and CDR2 is SQIVND (reference sequence). Trimming stripped 5 bases from V and 5 bases from J, with 21 bases between. CDR3 coding DNA: TGTGCCAGTAGTCCCTTCGGCAGGGGGGCAATGGAGACCCAGTACTTC. It codes for CASSPFGRGAMETQYF.

This clone was found once. This chain connects TRBV7-9 to TRBJ1-2, with 9 bases that match TRBD1. The CDR3 is 13 residues long. J gave up 8 bases and V 3 bases, and 4 bases lay outside the gene matches. Germline CDR1 is SEHNR and CDR2 is FQNEAQ (reference sequence). CDR3 amino acids: CASSLTGGHGYTF. The CDR3 DNA reads TGTGCCAGCAGCTTGACAGGGGGGCACGGCTACACCTTC.

The CDR3 DNA sequence: TGCAGTGCTAGACTAGCCTACGAGCAGTACTTC. Protein sequence: CSARLAYEQYF. The chain carries TRBV20-1 and TRBJ2-7, with no clear D. The CDR3 loop spans 11 amino acids. V was pared by 2 bases and J by 2 bases, with 4 bases between. In germline, CDR1 is DFQATT, CDR2 SNEGSKA (reference sequence).

This clone was seen a few times. The rearrangement uses TRBV5-1 and TRBJ2-5; tentatively, D is TRBD2 (6 bases). Germline loops: CDR1 SGHRS, CDR2 YFSETQ. Between the trimmed V and J ends, which lost 2 bases and 2 bases, there was a span of 19 bases. CDR3 length equals 17 residues. CDR3 region: CASSLSSPGGSQETQYF. CDR3 DNA: TGCGCCAGCAGCTTAAGCTCCCCCGGGGGATCACAAGAGACCCAGTACTTC.

This chain links TRBV11-1 with TRBJ1-1; D not certain. Trimming took off 4 bases at V and 5 bases at J, with 14 bases between the two ends. From germline, CDR1 is SGHAT and CDR2 FQDESV (reference sequence). The CDR3 has 14 residues. This CDR3 is CASSSVVSRTEAFF. The CDR3 DNA follows: TGTGCCAGCAGCTCGGTAGTTTCGAGGACTGAAGCTTTCTTT.

The V gene is TRBV6-1, the J gene TRBJ1-5, with a possible D match to TRBD1 (6 bases). The germline V gene has CDR1 MNHNS and CDR2 SASEGT. The CDR3 has 15 residues. V was trimmed by 6 bases and J by 6 bases, leaving 18 bases between them. The CDR3 bases are TGTGCCAGCAGAGAAATTAGGGGGGTTGGTCAGCCCCAGCATTTT. Its translation is CASREIRGVGQPQHF.

The chain is built from TRBV6-5 and TRBJ2-3, with D unresolved. V was pared by 5 bases and J by 2 bases, with 11 bases between. The germline V gene has CDR1 MNHEY and CDR2 SVGAGI. The CDR3 runs 14 residues. The CDR3 sequence: CASSPFKHTDTQYF. CDR3 nucleotide sequence: TGTGCCAGCAGTCCCTTTAAACACACAGATACGCAGTATTTT.